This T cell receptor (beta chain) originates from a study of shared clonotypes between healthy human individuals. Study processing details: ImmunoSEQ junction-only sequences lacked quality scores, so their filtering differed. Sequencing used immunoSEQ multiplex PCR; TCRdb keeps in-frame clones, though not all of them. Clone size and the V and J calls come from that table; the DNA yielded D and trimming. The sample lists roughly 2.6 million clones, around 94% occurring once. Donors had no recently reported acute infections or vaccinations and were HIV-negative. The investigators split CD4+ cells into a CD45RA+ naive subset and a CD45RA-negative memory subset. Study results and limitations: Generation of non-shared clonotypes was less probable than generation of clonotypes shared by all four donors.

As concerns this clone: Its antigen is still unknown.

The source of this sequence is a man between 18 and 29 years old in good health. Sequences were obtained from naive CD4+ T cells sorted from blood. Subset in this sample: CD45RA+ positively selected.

The CDR3 is CASSLRDSPTEAFF. DNA for the CDR3: TGTGCCAGCAGCCTCCGGGACAGCCCTACGGAAGCTTTCTTT. This chain joins TRBV5-4 and TRBJ1-1; 7 nucleotides agree with TRBD1. The V gene end was trimmed by 4 bases and the J gene end by 8 bases; junction bases not matched to a gene: 11. Germline values: CDR1 SGHNT, CDR2 YYREEE (reference sequence). The CDR3 totals 14 residues.